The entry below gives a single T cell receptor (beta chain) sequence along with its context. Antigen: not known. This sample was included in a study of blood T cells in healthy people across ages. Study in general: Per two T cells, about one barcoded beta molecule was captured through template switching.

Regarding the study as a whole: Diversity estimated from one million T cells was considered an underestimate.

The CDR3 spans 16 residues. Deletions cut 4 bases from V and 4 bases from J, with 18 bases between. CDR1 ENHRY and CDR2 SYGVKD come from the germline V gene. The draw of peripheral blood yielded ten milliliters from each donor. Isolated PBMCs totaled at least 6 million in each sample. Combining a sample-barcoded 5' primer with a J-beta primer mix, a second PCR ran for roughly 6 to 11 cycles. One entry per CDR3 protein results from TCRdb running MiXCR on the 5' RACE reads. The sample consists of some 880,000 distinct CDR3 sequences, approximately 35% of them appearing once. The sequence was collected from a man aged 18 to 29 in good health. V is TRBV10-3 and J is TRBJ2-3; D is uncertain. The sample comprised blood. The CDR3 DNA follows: TGTGCCATCAGTGGGTATCTAGACCCTCTGGCAGATACGCAGTATTTT. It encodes CAISGYLDPLADTQYF.